The 16 T cell receptor beta chains below were found in one sample sequenced in a study of T cell repertoires in cytomegalovirus infection. TCRdb re-called the reads through MiXCR, storing one row per CDR3 protein. The sample lists under 850,000 distinct CDR3 sequences, 35% to 45% occurring once. The sample taken for sequencing was PBMCs. The source is a human donor in good health (CMV status not recorded). Some clones in this sample may be carry-over from other donors' samples.

The chain uses TRBV6-5 and TRBJ1-2; 9 nucleotides align to TRBD1. The CDR3 runs 14 residues. V dropped 6 bases and J dropped 8; count of bases not matched to a gene: 10. Germline CDR1 MNHEY, CDR2 SVGAGI. This CDR3 reads CASRIHTGGRGYTF. For the CDR3, the DNA is TGTGCCAGCAGGATTCATACAGGGGGCCGGGGCTACACCTTC.

The chain couples TRBV27 to TRBJ2-6; D is ambiguous. The V gene lost 4 bases and the J gene lost 0 bases, with 19 bases spanning the gap. Germline V gene data show CDR1 as MNHEY and CDR2 as SMNVEV (reference sequence). This CDR3 is built from 19 residues. The CDR3 spells CASSSFWRSPDSGANVLTF. CDR3 bases: TGTGCCAGCAGTTCCTTTTGGCGGTCGCCGGACTCTGGGGCCAACGTCCTGACTTTC.

This chain joins TRBV6-6 and TRBJ2-4; 8 nucleotides align to TRBD2. The germline gives CDR1 MNHNY, CDR2 SVGAGI (reference sequence). V lost 7 bases to trimming and J lost 0 bases; unmatched junction nucleotides: 14. CDR3 length: 18 residues. The CDR3 is CASTGGGRERLAKNIQYF. CDR3 DNA sequence: TGTGCCAGCACCGGGGGGGGCAGGGAGCGTTTAGCCAAAAACATTCAGTACTTC.

This clonotype was picked up many times. V usage is TRBV7-2 and J usage is TRBJ1-5; 8 bases agree with TRBD1. CDR1 SGHTA and CDR2 FQGNSA come from the germline V gene. V gave up 6 bases and J gave up 3 bases; unmatched junction bases: 10. This CDR3 has 16 amino acids. CDR3 DNA: TGTGCCAGCAGTGATGCAACAGGGGGGCTCAATCAGCCCCAGCATTTT. Residues: CASSDATGGLNQPQHF.

V is TRBV7-8 and J is TRBJ2-2; 8 bases match TRBD1. The CDR3 runs 16 residues. V shed 5 bases and J 2 bases; nucleotides not matched to a gene: 7. Germline assignment: CDR1 SGHVS and CDR2 FQNEAQ. CDR3 coding DNA: TGTGCCAGCAGCGAGAAGACAGGGGCCAACACCGGGGAGCTGTTTTTT. Its protein product is CASSEKTGANTGELFF.

This clonotype was detected only a few times. The gene calls are TRBV11-2 and TRBJ2-1, with D possibly being TRBD1 (6 bases). V lost 5 bases to trimming and J lost 15 bases, with 14 bases between them. From germline, CDR1 is SGHAT and CDR2 FQNNGV. The CDR3 is 11 residues long. In DNA form, the CDR3 reads TGTGCCAGCAGCGCCGGGACAACGGGGTTCTTC. Translating it yields CASSAGTTGFF.

J is TRBJ2-1 and V is TRBV12-3 or TRBV12-4, with 11 bases that match TRBD2. With V trimmed by 1 base and J by 5 bases, 1 base remained unmatched. The CDR3 runs 15 residues. The CDR3 DNA reads as TGTGCCAGCAGTTTAGTACTAGCGGGAGACAATGAGCAGTTCTTC. This translates into CASSLVLAGDNEQFF.

The table lists this clonotype with a few counts. CDR3 DNA sequence: TGTGCCAGCAGCTCTCCTCCGGGACAGAATTCACCCCTCCACTTT. It codes for CASSSPPGQNSPLHF. The chain carries TRBV5-6 and TRBJ1-6, with 7 bases lining up with TRBD1. Germline CDR1 SGHDT, CDR2 YYEEEE. J was trimmed by 7 bases and V by 3 bases; bases with no gene match: 7. The CDR3 covers 15 residues.

This chain links TRBV19 with TRBJ2-1; D may be TRBD1 or TRBD2 (5 bases each). With 5 bases removed from V and 3 bases from J, the gap between germline ends came to 14 bases. CDR1 and CDR2 (germline): LNHDA, SQIVND (reference sequence). The length of the CDR3 is 15 residues. The CDR3: CASSARDGFYNEQFF. As DNA, the CDR3 is TGTGCCAGTAGTGCCCGGGACGGATTCTACAATGAGCAGTTCTTC.

This clonotype was counted many times. V usage is TRBV7-8 and J usage is TRBJ2-5; the D gene could be TRBD1 or TRBD2 (6 bases each). Trimming shortened V by 5 bases and J by 2 bases, and 15 bases separated the two germline ends. CDR1 SGHVS and CDR2 FQNEAQ come from the germline V gene. The CDR3 has 15 residues. Here the CDR3 DNA reads TGTGCCAGCAGCCCTGGGGGGCTAGCACAAGAGACCCAGTACTTC. Protein: CASSPGGLAQETQYF.

J is TRBJ2-7 and V is TRBV7-6; a weak D match, TRBD1 (5 bases). The length of the CDR3 is 13 residues. Germline CDR1 and CDR2: SGHVS and FNYEAQ. The V end lost 0 bases, the J end lost 5 bases, and 8 bases lay between the germline ends. Written as DNA, the CDR3 is TGTGCCAGCAGCTTAGCAGAACAGGACGAGCAGTACTTC. This codes for CASSLAEQDEQYF.

As regards this clonotype: One end of the junction is discordant with germline, which a read error may explain. The chain has TRBV11-2 and TRBJ2-2; 7 bases align to TRBD1. The germline CDR1 and CDR2 sequences are SGHAT and FQNNGV. The CDR3 has 15 residues. Here the CDR3 reads CASNRPGQNTGERFF. Here the CDR3 DNA reads TGTGCCAGCAACAGGCCGGGACAGAACACCGGGGAGCGGTTTTTT.

As to this clonotype: One base away lies a much larger clone, so this may be a sequencing read error. This chain connects TRBV7-2 to TRBJ2-1, with a weak D call TRBD2 (5 bases). This CDR3 has 15 residues. Germline V lookup: CDR1 SGHTA, CDR2 FQGNSA. In DNA form, the CDR3 reads TGTGCCAGCAGCCCCGATGCTAGCTCCTACATTGAGCAGTTCTTC. This translates into CASSPDASSYIEQFF.

The chain uses TRBV5-1 and TRBJ1-2, with D perhaps matching TRBD1 (6 bases). The V gene lost 0 bases and the J gene lost 8 bases, with 14 bases spanning the gap. Germline CDR1 and CDR2: SGHRS and YFSETQ. The CDR3 consists of 14 residues. CDR3 region: CASSLDTGYSGYTF. Written as DNA, the CDR3 is TGCGCCAGCAGCTTGGATACAGGGTATAGCGGCTACACCTTC.

The chain combines TRBV20-1 with TRBJ1-6; 8 nucleotides align to TRBD1. Unmatched junction bases numbered 2, after V lost 2 bases and J lost 5 bases. The CDR3 is 14 amino acids. Germline V gives CDR1 DFQATT, CDR2 SNEGSKA (reference sequence). DNA for the CDR3: TGCAGTGCTAGACAGGGGGCCAATAATTCACCCCTCCACTTT. It encodes CSARQGANNSPLHF.

The chain carries TRBV25-1 and TRBJ1-4, with TRBD1 identical over 8 bases. Germline V gene lookup returns CDR1 MGHDK and CDR2 SYGVNS. The CDR3 has 18 amino acids. V dropped 4 bases and J dropped 8; count of bases not matched to a gene: 18. The CDR3 DNA is TGTGCCAGCAGTGGCACCAGGGGGCTCGGCTTCGGATACGAAAAACTGTTTTTT. Protein product: CASSGTRGLGFGYEKLFF.